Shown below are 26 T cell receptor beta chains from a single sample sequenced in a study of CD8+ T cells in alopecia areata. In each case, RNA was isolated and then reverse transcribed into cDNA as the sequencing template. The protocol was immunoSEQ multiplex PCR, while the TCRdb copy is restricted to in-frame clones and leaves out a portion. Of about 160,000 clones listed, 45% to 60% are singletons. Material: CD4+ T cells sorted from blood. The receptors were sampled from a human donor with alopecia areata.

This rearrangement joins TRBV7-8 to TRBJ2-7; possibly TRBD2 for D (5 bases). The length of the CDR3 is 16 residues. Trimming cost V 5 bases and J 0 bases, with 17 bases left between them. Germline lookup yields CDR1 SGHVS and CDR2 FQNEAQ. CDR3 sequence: CASSPSVLGSSYEQYF. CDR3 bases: TGTGCCAGCAGCCCATCGGTGTTGGGGAGCTCCTACGAGCAGTACTTC.

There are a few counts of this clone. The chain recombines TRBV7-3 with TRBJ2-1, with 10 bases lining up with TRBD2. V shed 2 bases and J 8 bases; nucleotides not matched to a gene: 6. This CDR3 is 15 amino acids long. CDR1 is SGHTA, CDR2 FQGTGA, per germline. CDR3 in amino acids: CASSLQSGRGDEQFF. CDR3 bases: TGTGCCAGCAGCTTACAGAGCGGGAGGGGCGATGAGCAGTTCTTC.

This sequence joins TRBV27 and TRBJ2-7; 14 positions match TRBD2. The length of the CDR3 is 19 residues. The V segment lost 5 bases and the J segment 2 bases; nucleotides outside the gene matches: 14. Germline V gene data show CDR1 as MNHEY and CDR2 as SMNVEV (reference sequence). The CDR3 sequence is CASSVNLGLAGVGPYEQYF. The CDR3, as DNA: TGTGCCAGCAGTGTTAACTTGGGACTAGCGGGAGTCGGGCCCTACGAGCAGTACTTC.

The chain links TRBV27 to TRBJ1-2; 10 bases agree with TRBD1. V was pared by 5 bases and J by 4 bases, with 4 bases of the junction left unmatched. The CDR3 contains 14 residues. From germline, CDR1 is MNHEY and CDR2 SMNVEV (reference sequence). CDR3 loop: CASSGDRGPYGYTF. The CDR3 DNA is TGTGCCAGCAGTGGAGACAGGGGGCCCTATGGCTACACCTTC.

CDR3 sequence reads: CASSYLTVSSTDTQYF. The DNA for the CDR3 is TGTGCCAGCAGTTACTTGACAGTCTCTAGCACAGATACGCAGTATTTT. The chain employs TRBV6-5 and TRBJ2-3, with a tentative D call TRBD1 (5 bases). Germline V gene lookup returns CDR1 MNHEY and CDR2 SVGAGI. The V gene lost 1 base and the J gene lost 0 bases, with 11 bases spanning the gap. There are 16 residues in the CDR3.

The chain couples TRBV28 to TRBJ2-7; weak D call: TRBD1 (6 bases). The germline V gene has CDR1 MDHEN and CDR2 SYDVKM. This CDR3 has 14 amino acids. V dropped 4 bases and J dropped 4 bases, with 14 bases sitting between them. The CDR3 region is CASSYPGTSYEQYF. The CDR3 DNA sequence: TGTGCCAGCAGTTATCCAGGGACATCTTACGAGCAGTACTTC.

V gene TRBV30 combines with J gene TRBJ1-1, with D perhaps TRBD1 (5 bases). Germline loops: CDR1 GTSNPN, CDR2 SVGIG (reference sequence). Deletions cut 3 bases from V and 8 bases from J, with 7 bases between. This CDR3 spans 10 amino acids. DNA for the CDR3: TGTGCCTGGAGGAGGACAGAAGCTTTCTTT. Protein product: CAWRRTEAFF.

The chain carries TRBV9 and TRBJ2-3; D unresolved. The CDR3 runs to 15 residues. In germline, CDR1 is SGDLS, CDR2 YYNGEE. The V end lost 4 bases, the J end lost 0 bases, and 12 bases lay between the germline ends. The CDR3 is CASSRAPTSTDTQYF. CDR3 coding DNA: TGTGCCAGCAGCCGTGCACCTACTAGCACAGATACGCAGTATTTT.

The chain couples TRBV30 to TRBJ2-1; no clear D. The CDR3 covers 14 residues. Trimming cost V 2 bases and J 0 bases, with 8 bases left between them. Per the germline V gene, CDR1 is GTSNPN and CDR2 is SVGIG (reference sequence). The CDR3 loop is CAWSPGVSYNEQFF. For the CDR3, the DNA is TGTGCCTGGAGTCCTGGCGTCTCCTACAATGAGCAGTTCTTC.

For the CDR3, the DNA is TGTGCCAGCAGTTCCCCGGGACAGGGGAATGGCTACACCTTC. It is translated as CASSSPGQGNGYTF. The rearrangement links TRBV27 to TRBJ1-2; 10 bases are a match to TRBD1. This CDR3 is built from 14 residues. CDR1 is MNHEY, CDR2 SMNVEV, per germline (reference sequence). The ends lost 4 bases at V and 6 bases at J; junction bases unmatched: 5.

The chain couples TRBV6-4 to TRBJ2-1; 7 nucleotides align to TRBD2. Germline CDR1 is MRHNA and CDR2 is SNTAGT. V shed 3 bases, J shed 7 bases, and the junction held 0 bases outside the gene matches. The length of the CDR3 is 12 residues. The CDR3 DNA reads TGTGCCAGCAGTGAGCGGGGGAATGAGCAGTTCTTC. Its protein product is CASSERGNEQFF.

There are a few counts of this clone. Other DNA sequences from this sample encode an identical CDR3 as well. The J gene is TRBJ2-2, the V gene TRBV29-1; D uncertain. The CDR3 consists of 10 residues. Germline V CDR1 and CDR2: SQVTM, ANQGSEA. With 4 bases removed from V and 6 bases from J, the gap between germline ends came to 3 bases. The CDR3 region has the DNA TGCAGCGTTGTCGCCGGGGAGCTGTTTTTT. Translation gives CSVVAGELFF.

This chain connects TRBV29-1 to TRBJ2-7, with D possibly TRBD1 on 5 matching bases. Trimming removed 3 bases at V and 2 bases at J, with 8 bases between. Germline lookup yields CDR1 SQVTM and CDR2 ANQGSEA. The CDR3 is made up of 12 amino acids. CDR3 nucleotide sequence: TGCAGCGTTGAGGTAGGGGCCTACGAGCAGTACTTC. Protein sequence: CSVEVGAYEQYF.

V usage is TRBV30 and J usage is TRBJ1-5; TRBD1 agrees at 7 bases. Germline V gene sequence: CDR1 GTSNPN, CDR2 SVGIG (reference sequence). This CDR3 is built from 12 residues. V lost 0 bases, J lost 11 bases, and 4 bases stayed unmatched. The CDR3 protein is CAWSVTQGAQHF. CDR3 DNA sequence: TGTGCCTGGAGTGTAACCCAGGGGGCCCAGCATTTT.

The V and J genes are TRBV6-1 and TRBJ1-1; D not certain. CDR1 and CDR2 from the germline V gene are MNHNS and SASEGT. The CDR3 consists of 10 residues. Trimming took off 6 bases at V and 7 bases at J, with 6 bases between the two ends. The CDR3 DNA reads TGTGCCAGCAGGTGGAGTGAAGCTTTCTTT. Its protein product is CASRWSEAFF.

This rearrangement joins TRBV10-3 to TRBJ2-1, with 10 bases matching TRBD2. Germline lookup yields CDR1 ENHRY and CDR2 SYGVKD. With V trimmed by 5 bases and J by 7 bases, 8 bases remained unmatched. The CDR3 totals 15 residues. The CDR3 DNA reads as TGTGCCATCAGTAAAGCGGGAGGGCTATCGAATGAGCAGTTCTTC. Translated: CAISKAGGLSNEQFF.

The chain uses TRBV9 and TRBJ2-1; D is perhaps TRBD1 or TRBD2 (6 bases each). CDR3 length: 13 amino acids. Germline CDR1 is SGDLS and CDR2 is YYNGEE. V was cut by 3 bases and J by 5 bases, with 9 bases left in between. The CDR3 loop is CASSERGDNEQFF. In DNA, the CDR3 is TGTGCCAGCAGCGAGAGGGGGGACAATGAGCAGTTCTTC.

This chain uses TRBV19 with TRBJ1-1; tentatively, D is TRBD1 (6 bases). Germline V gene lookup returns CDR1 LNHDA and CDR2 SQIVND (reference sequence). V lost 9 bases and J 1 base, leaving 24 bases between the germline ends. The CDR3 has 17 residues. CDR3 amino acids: CASCTDRNPRGNTEAFF. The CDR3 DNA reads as TGTGCCAGCTGTACGGACAGAAATCCTCGAGGGAACACTGAAGCTTTCTTT.

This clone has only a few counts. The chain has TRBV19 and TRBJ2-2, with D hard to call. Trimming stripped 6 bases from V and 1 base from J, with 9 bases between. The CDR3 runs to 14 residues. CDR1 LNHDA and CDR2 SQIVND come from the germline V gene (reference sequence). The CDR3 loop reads CASRKAGNTGELFF. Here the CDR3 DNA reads TGTGCCAGTAGAAAGGCAGGGAACACCGGGGAGCTGTTTTTT.

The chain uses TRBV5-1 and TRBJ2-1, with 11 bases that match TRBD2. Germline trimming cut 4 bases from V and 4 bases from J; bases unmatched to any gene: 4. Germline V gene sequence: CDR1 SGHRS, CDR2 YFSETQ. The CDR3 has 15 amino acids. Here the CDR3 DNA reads TGCGCCAGCAGCGTGTCTAGCGGGGGGTACAATGAGCAGTTCTTC. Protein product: CASSVSSGGYNEQFF.

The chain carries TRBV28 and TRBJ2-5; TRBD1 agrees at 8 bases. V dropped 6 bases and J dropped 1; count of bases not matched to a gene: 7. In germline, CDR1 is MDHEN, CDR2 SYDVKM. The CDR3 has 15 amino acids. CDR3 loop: CASRHQGARQETQYF. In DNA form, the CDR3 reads TGTGCCAGCAGACACCAGGGGGCCCGCCAAGAGACCCAGTACTTC.

The CDR3 region is CASSLSFSTILEKLFF. The CDR3 DNA sequence: TGTGCCAGCAGTTTATCGTTCAGCACAATCCTAGAAAAACTGTTTTTT. The rearrangement joins TRBV27 to TRBJ1-4; D is unresolved. Germline CDR1 and CDR2: MNHEY and SMNVEV (reference sequence). CDR3 size: 16 residues. Trimming removed 0 bases at V and 8 bases at J, with 16 bases between.

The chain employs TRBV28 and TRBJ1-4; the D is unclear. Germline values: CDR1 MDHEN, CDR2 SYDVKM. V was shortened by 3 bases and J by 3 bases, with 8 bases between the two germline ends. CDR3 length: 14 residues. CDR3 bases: TGTGCCAGCAGTTTCCTCCCGGCTAATGAAAAACTGTTTTTT. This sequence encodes CASSFLPANEKLFF.

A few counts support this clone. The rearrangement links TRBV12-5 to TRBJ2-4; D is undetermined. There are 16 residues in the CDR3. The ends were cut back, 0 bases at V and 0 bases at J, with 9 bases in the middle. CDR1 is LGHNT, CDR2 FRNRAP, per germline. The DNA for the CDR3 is TGTGCTAGTGGTTTGGTTGTTTTGGGAGCCAAAAACATTCAGTACTTC. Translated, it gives CASGLVVLGAKNIQYF.

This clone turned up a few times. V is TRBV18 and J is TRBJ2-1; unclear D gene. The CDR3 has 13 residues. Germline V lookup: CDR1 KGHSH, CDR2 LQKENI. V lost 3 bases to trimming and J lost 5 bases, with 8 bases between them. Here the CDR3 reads CASSPNGNNEQFF. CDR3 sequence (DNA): TGTGCCAGCTCACCGAATGGCAACAATGAGCAGTTCTTC.

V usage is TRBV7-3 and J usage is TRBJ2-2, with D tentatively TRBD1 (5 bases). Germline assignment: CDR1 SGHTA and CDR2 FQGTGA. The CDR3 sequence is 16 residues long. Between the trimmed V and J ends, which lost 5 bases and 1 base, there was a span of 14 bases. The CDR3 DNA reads TGTGCCAGCAGCCCAGGTGGGCAGGGGAACACCGGGGAGCTGTTTTTT. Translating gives CASSPGGQGNTGELFF.